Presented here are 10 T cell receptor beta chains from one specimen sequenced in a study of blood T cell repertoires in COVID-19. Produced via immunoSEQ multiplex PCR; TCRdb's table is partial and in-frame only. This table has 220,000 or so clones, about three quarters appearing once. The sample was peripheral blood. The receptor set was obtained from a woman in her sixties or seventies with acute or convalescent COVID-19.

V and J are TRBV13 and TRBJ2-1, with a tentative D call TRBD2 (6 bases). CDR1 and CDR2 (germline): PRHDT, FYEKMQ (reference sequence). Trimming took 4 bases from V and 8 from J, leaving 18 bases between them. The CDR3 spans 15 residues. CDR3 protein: CASSSRLVDVYEQFF. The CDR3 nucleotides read TGTGCCAGCAGCTCCCGACTAGTAGACGTGTATGAGCAGTTCTTC.

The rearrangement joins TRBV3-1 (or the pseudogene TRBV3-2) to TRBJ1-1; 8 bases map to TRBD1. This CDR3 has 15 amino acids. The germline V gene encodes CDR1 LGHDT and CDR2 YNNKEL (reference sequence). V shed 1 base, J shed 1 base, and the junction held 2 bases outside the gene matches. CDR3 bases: TGTGCCAGCAGCCAAGCAGGGGGCCCGAACACTGAAGCTTTCTTT. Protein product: CASSQAGGPNTEAFF.

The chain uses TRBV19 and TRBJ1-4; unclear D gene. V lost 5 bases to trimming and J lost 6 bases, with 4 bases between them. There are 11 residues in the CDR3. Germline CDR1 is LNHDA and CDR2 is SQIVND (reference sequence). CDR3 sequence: CASSLHEKLFF. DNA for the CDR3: TGTGCCAGTAGTCTTCATGAAAAACTGTTTTTT. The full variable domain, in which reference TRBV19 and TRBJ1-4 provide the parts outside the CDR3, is DGGITQSPKYLFRKEGQNVTLSCEQNLNHDAMYWYRQDPGQGLRLIYYSQIVNDFQKGDIAEGYSVSREKKESFPLTVTSAQKNPTAFYLCASSLHEKLFFGSGTQLSVL.

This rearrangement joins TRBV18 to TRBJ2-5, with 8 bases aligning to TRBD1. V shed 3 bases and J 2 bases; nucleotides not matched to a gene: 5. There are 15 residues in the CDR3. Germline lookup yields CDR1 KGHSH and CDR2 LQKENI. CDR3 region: CASSPENRGQETQYF. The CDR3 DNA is TGTGCCAGCTCACCCGAAAACAGGGGGCAAGAGACCCAGTACTTC.

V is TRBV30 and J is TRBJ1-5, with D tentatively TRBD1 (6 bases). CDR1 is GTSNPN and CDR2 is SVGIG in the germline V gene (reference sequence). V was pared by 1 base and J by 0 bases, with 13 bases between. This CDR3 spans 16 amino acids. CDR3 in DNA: TGTGCCTGGAGTGGTCTGGCAGGGGATAGCAATCAGCCCCAGCATTTT. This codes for CAWSGLAGDSNQPQHF. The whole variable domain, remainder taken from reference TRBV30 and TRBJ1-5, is SQTIHQWPATLVQPVGSPLSLECTVEGTSNPNLYWYRQAAGRGLQLLFYSVGIGQISSEVPQNLSASRPQDRQFILSSKKLLLSDSGFYLCAWSGLAGDSNQPQHFGDGTRLSIL.

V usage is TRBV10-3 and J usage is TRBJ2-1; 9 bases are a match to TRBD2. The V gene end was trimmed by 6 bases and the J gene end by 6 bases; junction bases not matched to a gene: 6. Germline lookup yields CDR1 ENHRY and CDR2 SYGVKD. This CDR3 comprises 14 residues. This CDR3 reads CAISGSGSGNEQFF. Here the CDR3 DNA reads TGTGCCATCAGCGGTAGCGGGAGTGGCAATGAGCAGTTCTTC.

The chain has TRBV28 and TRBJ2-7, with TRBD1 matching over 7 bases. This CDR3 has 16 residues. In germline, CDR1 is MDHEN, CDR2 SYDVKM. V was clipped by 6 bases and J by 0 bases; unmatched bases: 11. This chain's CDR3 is CASRGARDSFSYEQYF. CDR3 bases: TGTGCCAGCAGGGGGGCCCGGGACAGTTTCTCCTACGAGCAGTACTTC.

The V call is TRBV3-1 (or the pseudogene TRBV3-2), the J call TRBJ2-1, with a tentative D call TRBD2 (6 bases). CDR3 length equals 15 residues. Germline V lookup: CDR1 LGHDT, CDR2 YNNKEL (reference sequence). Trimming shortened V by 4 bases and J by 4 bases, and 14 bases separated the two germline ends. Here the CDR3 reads CASSPGSRGYNEQFF. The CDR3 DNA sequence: TGTGCCAGCAGCCCCGGGAGCCGGGGATACAATGAGCAGTTCTTC.

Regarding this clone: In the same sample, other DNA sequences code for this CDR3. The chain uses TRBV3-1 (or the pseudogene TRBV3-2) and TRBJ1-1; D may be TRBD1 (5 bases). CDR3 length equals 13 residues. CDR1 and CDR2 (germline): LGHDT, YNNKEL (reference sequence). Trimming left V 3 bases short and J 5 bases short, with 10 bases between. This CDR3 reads CASSQGGGTEAFF. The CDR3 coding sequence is TGTGCCAGCAGCCAGGGGGGAGGAACTGAAGCTTTCTTT.

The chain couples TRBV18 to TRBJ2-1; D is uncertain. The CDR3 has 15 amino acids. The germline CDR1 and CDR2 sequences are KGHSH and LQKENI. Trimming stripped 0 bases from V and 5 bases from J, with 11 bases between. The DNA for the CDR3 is TGTGCCAGCTCACCACCGAACCCGAGGAACAATGAGCAGTTCTTC. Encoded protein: CASSPPNPRNNEQFF.